This TCR beta chain was recovered during a study of blood T cell repertoires in COVID-19. Across 20 to 25 US areas, participants ranged in age from roughly 18 to 95 years. Here immunoSEQ multiplex PCR was the method, and the copy in TCRdb shows in-frame clones only, minus some. The sample consists of about 250,000 clones, about nine tenths of them appearing once. Unmatched junction bases numbered 7, after V lost 4 bases and J lost 7 bases. This CDR3 has 14 amino acids. CDR1 and CDR2 from the germline V gene are MNHEY and SVGAGI. The TCR was taken from a man younger than 35 who had recovered from COVID-19. Sequenced input: PBMCs or T cells enriched from blood (not recorded which). J is TRBJ1-2 and V is TRBV6-5; 9 bases agree with TRBD1. CDR3 in amino acids: CASSSWTGATGYTF. The CDR3 DNA reads TGTGCCAGCAGTTCCTGGACAGGGGCAACTGGCTACACCTTC.